The count of the clone carrying this T cell receptor beta chain is one. V lost 0 bases and J lost 6; bases outside the gene matches: 6. Germline V gives CDR1 SGDLS, CDR2 YYNGEE. This CDR3 has 17 amino acids. The data derive from a study of T cells in Graves' hyperthyroidism and ophthalmopathy. TCR beta CDR3 regions were amplified from RNA transcripts. HTBI primers were used for first-round RT-PCR of the TCR CDR3. TCRdb called the multiplex PCR reads again in MiXCR, with one record for every CDR3 protein. Among some 490,000 distinct CDR3 sequences, about 20% were seen once, and the ten largest hold 45% to 55%.

This TCR derives from a woman in her seventies with Graves' ophthalmopathy. The chain has TRBV9 and TRBJ2-2; TRBD2 aligns across 12 bases. Material: blood. The CDR3 region is CASSVERLAGVPGELFF. DNA for the CDR3: TGTGCCAGCAGCGTAGAAAGACTAGCGGGAGTACCCGGGGAGCTGTTTTTT. Full variable domain (outside the CDR3, taken from reference TRBV9 and TRBJ2-2): DSGVTQTPKHLITATGQRVTLRCSPRSGDLSVYWYQQSLDQGLQFLIQYYNGEERAKGNILERFSAQQFPDLHSELNLSSLELGDSALYFCASSVERLAGVPGELFFGEGSRLTVL.